The T cell receptor beta chain under discussion was sequenced for a study of blood T cell repertoires in COVID-19. The overall study: Specimens from acute and convalescent COVID-19 originated in the United States, Italy and Spain. PBMCs, B-cell-depleted T cells, or T cells were the source of the cDNA or gDNA that made up the material.

CDR1 and CDR2 from the germline V gene are MNHNY and SVGAGI (reference sequence). CDR3 length equals 15 residues. Trimming shortened V by 1 base and J by 5 bases, and 11 bases separated the two germline ends. In the source study's methods: Reference gene primer amplification gave estimated nucleated cell counts. Sequencing used immunoSEQ multiplex PCR; TCRdb keeps in-frame clones, though not all of them. Clonal size and the V and J genes are those of that table, whereas D and trimming came from the DNA. The table includes about 59,000 clones, 80% to 95% detected once. The sample was peripheral blood. V and J are TRBV6-6 and TRBJ2-2; maybe TRBD2 (6 bases). This TCR was sampled from an elderly man with acute or convalescent COVID-19. This chain's CDR3 is CASSYLEGVTGELFF. CDR3 nucleotide sequence: TGTGCCAGCAGTTACTTGGAGGGAGTTACCGGGGAGCTGTTTTTT.